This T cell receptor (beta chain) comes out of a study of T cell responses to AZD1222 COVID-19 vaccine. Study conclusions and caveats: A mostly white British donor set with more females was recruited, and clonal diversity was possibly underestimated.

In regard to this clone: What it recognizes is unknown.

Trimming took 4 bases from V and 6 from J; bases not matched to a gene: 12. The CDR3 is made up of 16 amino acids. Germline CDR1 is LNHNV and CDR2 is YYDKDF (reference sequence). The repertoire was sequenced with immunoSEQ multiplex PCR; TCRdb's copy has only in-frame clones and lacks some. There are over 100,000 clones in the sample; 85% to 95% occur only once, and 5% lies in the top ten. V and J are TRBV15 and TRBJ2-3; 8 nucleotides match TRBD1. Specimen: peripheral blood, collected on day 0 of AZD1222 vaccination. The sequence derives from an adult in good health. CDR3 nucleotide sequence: TGTGCCACCAGCACTTCCGGACAGGGATTTACCGATACGCAGTATTTT. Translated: CATSTSGQGFTDTQYF.